The sequence of this TCR beta chain was determined in a study of control samples from healthy donors and cancer patients. Germline CDR1 is GTSNPN and CDR2 is SVGIG (reference sequence). The V end was cut by 0 bases, the J end by 2 bases, with 7 bases between. The CDR3 sequence is 13 residues long. Assay: immunoSEQ multiplex PCR; the TCRdb copy retains only in-frame clones and omits some. Among around 19,000 clones listed, 85% to 90% were seen once. This clone was recorded once. This sequence joins TRBV30 and TRBJ1-1, with D hard to call. The sequenced material came from PBMCs. The sequence came from a woman in her sixties or seventies with head and neck cancer. CDR3 sequence (DNA): TGTGCCTGGAGTGTAAACAGTAACACTGAAGCTTTCTTT. It translates to CAWSVNSNTEAFF.